The clone carrying this T cell receptor (beta chain) was seen a handful of times. The data were taken from a study of T cells after yellow fever vaccination. Study context: SMART-Seq v4 Ultra Low Input handled preparation of low-cell-number fractions. Study outcomes and limitations: There was a small share of clonotypes that showed up in both the CD4 and CD8 compartments. Weaker in magnitude, the secondary response showed a faster peak on day 5 versus 15. Boosting was followed by the reappearance of most primary-vaccination clones (96% CD4, 70% to 90% CD8).

There are 15 residues in the CDR3. Trimming left V 1 base short and J 8 bases short, with 14 bases between. Per germline, CDR1 SGHVS and CDR2 FNYEAQ. Each CDR3 protein is one row after TCRdb ran MiXCR on the 5' RACE reads. The sample shows under 55,000 distinct CDR3 sequences, around 7% of them seen only once. The chain is built from TRBV7-6 and TRBJ1-4; D unclear. This TCR was sampled from a man between 18 and 29 years old who received the YFV17D yellow fever vaccine. The input for sequencing was CD8+ T cells not binding an NS4B(214-222) dextramer, sorted from PBMCs, taken more than 40 days after the first yellow fever vaccination. The CDR3 DNA reads as TGTGCCAGCAGCTTAGAAGCGGACCTAGGCGAAAAACTGTTTTTT. This sequence encodes CASSLEADLGEKLFF.